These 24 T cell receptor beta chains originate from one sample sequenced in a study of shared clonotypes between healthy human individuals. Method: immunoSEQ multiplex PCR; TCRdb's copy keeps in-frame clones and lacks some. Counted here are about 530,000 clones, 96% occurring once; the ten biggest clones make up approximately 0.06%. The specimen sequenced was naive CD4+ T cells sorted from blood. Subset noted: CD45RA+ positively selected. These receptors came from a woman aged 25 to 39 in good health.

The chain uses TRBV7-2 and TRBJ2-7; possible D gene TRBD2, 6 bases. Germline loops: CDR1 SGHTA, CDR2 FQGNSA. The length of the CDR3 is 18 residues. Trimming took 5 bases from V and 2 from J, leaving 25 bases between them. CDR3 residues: CASSHPLLGGVYTYEQYF. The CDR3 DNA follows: TGTGCCAGCAGCCACCCCCTTTTGGGGGGAGTCTATACCTACGAGCAGTACTTC.

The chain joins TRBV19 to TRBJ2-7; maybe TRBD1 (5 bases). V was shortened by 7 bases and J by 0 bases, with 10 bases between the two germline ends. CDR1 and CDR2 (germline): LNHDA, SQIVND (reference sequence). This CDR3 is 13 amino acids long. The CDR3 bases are TGTGCCAGTACGGACACCCACTCCTACGAGCAGTACTTC. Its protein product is CASTDTHSYEQYF.

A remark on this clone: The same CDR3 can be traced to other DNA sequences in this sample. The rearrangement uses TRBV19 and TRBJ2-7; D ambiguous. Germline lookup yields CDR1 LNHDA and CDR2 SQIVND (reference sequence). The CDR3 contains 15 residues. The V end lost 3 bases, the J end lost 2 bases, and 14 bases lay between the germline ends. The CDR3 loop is CASSISGPLAYEQYF. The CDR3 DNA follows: TGTGCCAGTAGTATCTCCGGGCCATTGGCCTACGAGCAGTACTTC.

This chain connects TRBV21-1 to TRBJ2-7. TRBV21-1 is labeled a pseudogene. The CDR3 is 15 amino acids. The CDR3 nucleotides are TGTGCCAGCAGCAAAGCGGCTACCCGGCGTTACGAGCAGTACTTC. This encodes CASSKAATRRYEQYF.

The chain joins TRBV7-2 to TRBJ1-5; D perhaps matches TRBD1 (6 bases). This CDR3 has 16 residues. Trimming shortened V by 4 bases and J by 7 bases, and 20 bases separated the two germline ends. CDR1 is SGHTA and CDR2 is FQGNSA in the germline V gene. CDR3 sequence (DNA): TGTGCCAGCAGCTCCAGCCGCGGGGGGCGCGAGCAGCCCCAGCATTTT. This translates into CASSSSRGGREQPQHF.

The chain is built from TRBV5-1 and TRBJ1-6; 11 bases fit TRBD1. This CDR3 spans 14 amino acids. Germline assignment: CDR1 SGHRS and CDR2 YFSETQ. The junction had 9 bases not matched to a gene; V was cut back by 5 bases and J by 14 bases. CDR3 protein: CASSSGTGGRALHF. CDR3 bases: TGCGCCAGCAGTTCCGGGACAGGGGGAAGAGCCCTCCACTTT.

Here the CDR3 reads CSVDGGQGVSYEQYF. The CDR3 DNA sequence: TGCAGCGTTGATGGGGGACAGGGGGTTTCCTACGAGCAGTACTTC. The V gene is TRBV29-1, the J gene TRBJ2-7; 11 bases agree with TRBD1. The CDR3 totals 15 residues. V shed 3 bases, J shed 1 base, and the junction held 5 bases outside the gene matches. CDR1 SQVTM and CDR2 ANQGSEA come from the germline V gene.

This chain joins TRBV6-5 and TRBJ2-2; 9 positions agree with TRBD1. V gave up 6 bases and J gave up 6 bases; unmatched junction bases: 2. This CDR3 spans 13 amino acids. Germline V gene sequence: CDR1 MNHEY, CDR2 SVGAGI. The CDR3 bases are TGTGCCAGCAGGGACAGGGGAGCCGGGGAGCTGTTTTTT. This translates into CASRDRGAGELFF.

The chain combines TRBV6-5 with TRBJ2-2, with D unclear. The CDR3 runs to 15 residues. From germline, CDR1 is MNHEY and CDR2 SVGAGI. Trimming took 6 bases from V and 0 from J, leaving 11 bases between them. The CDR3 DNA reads TGTGCCAGCAGGGGCCCGGAAGCGAACACCGGGGAGCTGTTTTTT. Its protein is CASRGPEANTGELFF.

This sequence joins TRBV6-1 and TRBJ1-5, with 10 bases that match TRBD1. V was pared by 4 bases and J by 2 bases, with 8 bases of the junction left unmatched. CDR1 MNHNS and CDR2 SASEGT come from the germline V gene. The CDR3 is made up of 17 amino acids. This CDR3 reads CASSGRLGQGGNQPQHF. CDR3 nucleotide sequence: TGTGCCAGCAGTGGACGACTTGGACAGGGGGGCAATCAGCCCCAGCATTTT.

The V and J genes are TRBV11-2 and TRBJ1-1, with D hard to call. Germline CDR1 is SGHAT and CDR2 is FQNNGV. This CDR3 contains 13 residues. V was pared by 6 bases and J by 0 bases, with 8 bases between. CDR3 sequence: CASSPILNTEAFF. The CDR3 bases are TGTGCCAGCAGTCCTATACTGAACACTGAAGCTTTCTTT.

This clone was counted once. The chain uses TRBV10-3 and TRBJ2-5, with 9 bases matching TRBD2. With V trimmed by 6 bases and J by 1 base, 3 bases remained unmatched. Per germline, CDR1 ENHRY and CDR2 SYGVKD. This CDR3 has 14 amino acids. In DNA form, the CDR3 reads TGTGCCATCAGGCCAGCGGGAGGCCAAGAGACCCAGTACTTC. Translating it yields CAIRPAGGQETQYF.

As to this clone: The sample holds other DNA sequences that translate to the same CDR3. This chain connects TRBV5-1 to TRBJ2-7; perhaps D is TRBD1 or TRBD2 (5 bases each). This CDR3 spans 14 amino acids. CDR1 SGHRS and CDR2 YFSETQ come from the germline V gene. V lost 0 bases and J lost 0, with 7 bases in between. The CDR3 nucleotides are TGCGCCAGCAGCTTGGTGGGGGACTCCTACGAGCAGTACTTC. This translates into CASSLVGDSYEQYF.

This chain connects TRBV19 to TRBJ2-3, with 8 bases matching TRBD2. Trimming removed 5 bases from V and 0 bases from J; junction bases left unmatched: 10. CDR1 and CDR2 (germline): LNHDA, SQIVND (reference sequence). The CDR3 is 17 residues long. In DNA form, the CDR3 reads TGTGCCAGTAGTTTTACGGGAGGGTACGCTAGCACAGATACGCAGTATTTT. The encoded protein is CASSFTGGYASTDTQYF.

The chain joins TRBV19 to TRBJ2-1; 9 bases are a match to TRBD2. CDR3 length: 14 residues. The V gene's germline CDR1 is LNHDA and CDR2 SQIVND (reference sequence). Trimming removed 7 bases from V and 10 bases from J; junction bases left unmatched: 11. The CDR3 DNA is TGTGCCAGTAAGACTAGCGGTCGGGGTAGGGAGCAGTTCTTC. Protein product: CASKTSGRGREQFF.

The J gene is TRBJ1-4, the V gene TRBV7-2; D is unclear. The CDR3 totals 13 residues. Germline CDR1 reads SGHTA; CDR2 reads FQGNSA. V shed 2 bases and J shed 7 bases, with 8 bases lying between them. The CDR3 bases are TGTGCCAGCAGCTTAAGAGACGGTGAAAAACTGTTTTTT. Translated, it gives CASSLRDGEKLFF.

In nucleotides, the CDR3 is TGCAGCGTTGAATCTTTAGGGCAGGACTATGGCTACACCTTC. Protein product: CSVESLGQDYGYTF. The chain recombines TRBV29-1 with TRBJ1-2; no reliable D call. V was shortened by 2 bases and J by 3 bases, with 13 bases between the two germline ends. Germline CDR1 SQVTM, CDR2 ANQGSEA. CDR3 size: 14 residues. Drawing the rest from reference TRBV29-1 and TRBJ1-2, the complete variable domain is SAVISQKPSRDICQRGTSLTIQCQVDSQVTMMFWYRQQPGQSLTLIATANQGSEATYESGFVIDKFPISRPNLTFSTLTVSNMSPEDSSIYLCSVESLGQDYGYTFGSGTRLTVV.

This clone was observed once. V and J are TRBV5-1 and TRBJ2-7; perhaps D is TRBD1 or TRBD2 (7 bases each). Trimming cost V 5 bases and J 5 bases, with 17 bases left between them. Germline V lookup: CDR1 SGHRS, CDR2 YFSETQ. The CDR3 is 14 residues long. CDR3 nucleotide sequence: TGCGCCAGCAGGAGGGGGCGCGCGGGGGACGAGCAGTACTTC. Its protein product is CASRRGRAGDEQYF. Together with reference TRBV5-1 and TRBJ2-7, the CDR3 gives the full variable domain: KAGVTQTPRYLIKTRGQQVTLSCSPISGHRSVSWYQQTPGQGLQFLFEYFSETQRNKGNFPGRFSGRQFSNSRSEMNVSTLELGDSALYLCASRRGRAGDEQYFGPGTRLTVT.

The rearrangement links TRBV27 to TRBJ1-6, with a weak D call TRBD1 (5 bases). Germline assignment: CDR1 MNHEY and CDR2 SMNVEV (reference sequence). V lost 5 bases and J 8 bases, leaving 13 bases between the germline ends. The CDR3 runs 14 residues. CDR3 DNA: TGTGCCAGCAGTAGGGACCGGGACCATTCACCCCTCCACTTT. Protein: CASSRDRDHSPLHF.

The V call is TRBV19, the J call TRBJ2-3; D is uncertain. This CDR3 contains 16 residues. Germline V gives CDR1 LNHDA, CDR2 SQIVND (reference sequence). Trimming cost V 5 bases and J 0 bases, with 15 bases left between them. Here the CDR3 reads CASSWVRSPSTDTQYF. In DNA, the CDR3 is TGTGCCAGTAGTTGGGTACGCAGCCCTAGCACAGATACGCAGTATTTT.

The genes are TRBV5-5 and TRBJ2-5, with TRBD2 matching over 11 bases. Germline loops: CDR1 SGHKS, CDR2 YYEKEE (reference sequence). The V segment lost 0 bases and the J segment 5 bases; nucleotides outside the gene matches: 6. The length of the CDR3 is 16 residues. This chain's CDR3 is CASSLVAGGPLETQYF. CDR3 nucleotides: TGTGCCAGCAGCTTGGTAGCGGGAGGGCCTTTGGAGACCCAGTACTTC.

CDR3: CASTIGSGTAGNTIYF. The CDR3 bases are TGTGCCAGCACTATCGGATCCGGGACAGCTGGAAACACCATATATTTT. The chain has TRBV28 and TRBJ1-3, with 7 bases aligning to TRBD1. The length of the CDR3 is 16 residues. V gave up 7 bases and J gave up 2 bases; unmatched junction bases: 11. Germline CDR1 and CDR2: MDHEN and SYDVKM.

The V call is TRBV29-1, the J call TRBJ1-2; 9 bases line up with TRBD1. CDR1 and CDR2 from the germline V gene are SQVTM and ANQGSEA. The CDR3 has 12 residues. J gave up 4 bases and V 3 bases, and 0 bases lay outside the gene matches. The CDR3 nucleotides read TGCAGCGTTGAGGGACAGGGCTATGGCTACACCTTC. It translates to CSVEGQGYGYTF.

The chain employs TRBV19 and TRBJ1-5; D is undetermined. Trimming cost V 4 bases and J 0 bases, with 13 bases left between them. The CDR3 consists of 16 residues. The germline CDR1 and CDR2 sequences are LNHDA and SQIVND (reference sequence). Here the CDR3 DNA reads TGTGCCAGTAGTACACCCCCGGGAGTTAGCAATCAGCCCCAGCATTTT. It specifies CASSTPPGVSNQPQHF.